This T cell receptor (beta chain) came from a study of blood T cell repertoires in COVID-19. For the study at large: Donors in the United States, Italy and Spain gave samples during acute or convalescent COVID-19. Sample material is recorded as cDNA or gDNA derived from T cells, B-cell-depleted T cells, or PBMCs.

As handled by the study authors: Amplifying reference gene primers gave estimates of nucleated cell counts. Generated by immunoSEQ multiplex PCR, the TCRdb table keeps only in-frame clones and is missing some. V and J calls and clone size follow that table, whereas D and trimming were derived from the DNA. The sample gives some 250,000 clones, 85% to 90% of which show up once; about 0.99% is in the top ten. Germline V gene lookup returns CDR1 MNHEY and CDR2 SVGAGI. The CDR3 consists of 14 residues. V lost 3 bases, J lost 1 base, and 2 bases stayed unmatched. Sequenced material: peripheral blood. The rearrangement joins TRBV6-5 to TRBJ1-1; 7 nucleotides align to TRBD1. The origin of this receptor is a woman between 35 and 50 years old who had recovered from COVID-19. CDR3 bases: TGTGCCAGCAGTTATGGGACAGCGAACACTGAAGCTTTCTTT. Translated: CASSYGTANTEAFF.